The 25 T cell receptor beta chains below all came from one sample that was sequenced in a study of T cell changes during pregnancy in multiple sclerosis. The table came from immunoSEQ multiplex PCR; TCRdb's copy has only in-frame clones and leaves some out. This sample yields roughly 100,000 clones, of which roughly 92% are seen a single time; roughly 0.88% belongs to the top ten. The sequencing here drew on peripheral blood, taken after pregnancy. These receptors were collected from a female donor with multiple sclerosis, enrolled in a pregnancy study.

This chain joins TRBV2 and TRBJ2-1; D may be TRBD1 (7 bases). The CDR3 contains 14 residues. Germline-derived CDR1 and CDR2 are SNHLY and FYNNEI. Trimming removed 6 bases from V and 4 bases from J, with 13 bases in between. In DNA, the CDR3 is TGTGCCAGCAGATTACAGGGGACTTACAATGAGCAGTTCTTC. This codes for CASRLQGTYNEQFF.

A single count supports this clone. The chain uses TRBV5-1 and TRBJ2-4; TRBD2 agrees at 7 bases. The CDR3 has 14 amino acids. V lost 4 bases and J lost 6; bases outside the gene matches: 7. The V gene's germline CDR1 is SGHRS and CDR2 YFSETQ. The CDR3 nucleotides read TGCGCCAGCAGCCCTGTGCCGGGAGGAAACATTCAGTACTTC. Translated, it gives CASSPVPGGNIQYF.

The gene calls are TRBV4-3 and TRBJ1-1; D remains ambiguous. The CDR3 sequence is 16 residues long. With 0 bases removed from V and 0 bases from J, the gap between germline ends came to 11 bases. Germline CDR1 is LGHNA and CDR2 is YSLEER. This CDR3 reads CASSQEWRSMNTEAFF. The CDR3 DNA sequence: TGCGCCAGCAGCCAAGAATGGAGGTCCATGAACACTGAAGCTTTCTTT.

The gene calls are TRBV6-5 and TRBJ2-7; 10 bases are shared with TRBD1. The CDR3 extends over 15 amino acids. CDR1 is MNHEY, CDR2 SVGAGI, per germline. Trimming took 6 bases from V and 7 from J; bases not matched to a gene: 12. The DNA of the CDR3 is TGTGCCAGCAGCTATACCGGGACAGGGGCCTGGGAGCAGTACTTC. Amino acid sequence: CASSYTGTGAWEQYF.

The gene calls are TRBV28 and TRBJ2-4, with 7 bases fitting TRBD1. The germline V gene encodes CDR1 MDHEN and CDR2 SYDVKM. V was pared by 3 bases and J by 6 bases, with 14 bases of the junction left unmatched. CDR3 length: 17 amino acids. The CDR3 nucleotides read TGTGCCAGCAGTTTTTCCACCGGGACAGACATGGGAAACATTCAGTACTTC. Encoded protein: CASSFSTGTDMGNIQYF.

This clone is a singleton in its sample. This chain joins TRBV7-6 and TRBJ2-7; 9 nucleotides line up with TRBD1. The CDR3 contains 17 residues. CDR1 is SGHVS and CDR2 is FNYEAQ in the germline V gene. The J segment lost 3 bases and the V segment lost 5 bases, leaving 14 bases of the junction unmatched. The CDR3 is CASSRGLQDRGVYEQYF. The CDR3 nucleotides are TGTGCCAGCAGCAGAGGTCTCCAGGACAGGGGTGTCTACGAGCAGTACTTC.

J is TRBJ2-1 and V is TRBV18; TRBD2 aligns across 13 bases. Trimming removed 4 bases from V and 9 bases from J; junction bases left unmatched: 9. Germline CDR1 is KGHSH and CDR2 is LQKENI. CDR3 length: 16 amino acids. CDR3 sequence: CASSRQLAGGNTEQFF. CDR3 DNA: TGTGCCAGCTCACGACAACTAGCGGGAGGGAACACTGAGCAGTTCTTC.

This clone was counted between two and nine times. The chain couples TRBV7-3 to TRBJ1-1; 8 nucleotides match TRBD1. The V gene's germline CDR1 is SGHTA and CDR2 FQGTGA. The CDR3 runs 14 residues. The junction had 5 bases not matched to a gene; V was cut back by 5 bases and J by 3 bases. The CDR3 DNA reads TGTGCCAGCAGCCCGCAGGGGGCGGACACTGAAGCTTTCTTT. Its protein is CASSPQGADTEAFF.

Turning to this clone: Mismatch with germline at one junction end may stem from a read error. This sequence joins TRBV18 and TRBJ1-1; D might be TRBD1 (6 bases). CDR3 length: 15 amino acids. The V gene's germline CDR1 is KGHSH and CDR2 LQKENI. The CDR3 loop is CASPPLPGANTEAFF. Here the CDR3 DNA reads TGTGCCAGCCCACCACTCCCAGGGGCGAACACTGAAGCTTTCTTT. Variable domain in full (rest from reference TRBV18 and TRBJ1-1): NAGVMQNPRHLVRRRGQEARLRCSPMKGHSHVYWYRQLPEEGLKFMVYLQKENIIDESGMPKERFSAEFPKEGPSILRIQQVVRGDSAAYFCASPPLPGANTEAFFGQGTRLTVV.

The chain employs TRBV27 and TRBJ1-1; possibly TRBD1 for D (5 bases). The germline V gene has CDR1 MNHEY and CDR2 SMNVEV (reference sequence). Trimming cost V 10 bases and J 4 bases, with 16 bases left between them. The CDR3 contains 13 residues. The CDR3 DNA reads TGTGCCACCCGATCCCTCGGGGGCACTGAAGCTTTCTTT. It translates to CATRSLGGTEAFF.

J is TRBJ2-3 and V is TRBV29-1; D is possibly TRBD1 (6 bases). V lost 4 bases, J lost 0 bases, and 11 bases lay in between. Germline CDR1 and CDR2: SQVTM and ANQGSEA. CDR3 size: 14 residues. CDR3 bases: TGCAGCGTTGGCGCCAGGGGCAGCACAGATACGCAGTATTTT. It codes for CSVGARGSTDTQYF.

This clone was found once. V usage is TRBV5-1 and J usage is TRBJ2-5; D remains unclear. V dropped 0 bases and J dropped 2 bases, with 5 bases sitting between them. Germline loops: CDR1 SGHRS, CDR2 YFSETQ. CDR3 length: 13 amino acids. The CDR3 spells CASSLARQETQYF. In nucleotides, the CDR3 is TGCGCCAGCAGCTTGGCCAGGCAAGAGACCCAGTACTTC.

The sample holds one count of this clone. In DNA form, the CDR3 reads TGTGCCAGCAGTTGGACCAAAGGGAGCACTGAAGCTTTCTTT. Translated: CASSWTKGSTEAFF. This chain uses TRBV6-6 with TRBJ1-1; D uncertain. Germline CDR1 is MNHNY and CDR2 is SVGAGI (reference sequence). Deletions cut 4 bases from V and 4 bases from J, with 13 bases between. The CDR3 runs to 14 residues.

This chain uses TRBV21-1 with TRBJ2-5; the table's D call, TRBD1, has no DNA check behind it. TRBV21-1 is shown as a pseudogene. The CDR3 sequence is 14 residues long. The CDR3 loop reads CASSKGTGQETQYF. CDR3 coding DNA: TGTGCCAGCAGCAAGGGAACAGGCCAAGAGACCCAGTACTTC.

This chain links TRBV7-2 with TRBJ1-3; D ambiguous. This CDR3 has 14 residues. In germline, CDR1 is SGHTA, CDR2 FQGNSA. Trimming shortened V by 4 bases and J by 1 base, and 8 bases separated the two germline ends. The CDR3 DNA sequence: TGTGCCAGCAGCTCCGCGACATCTGGAAACACCATATATTTT. Its protein is CASSSATSGNTIYF.

The chain uses TRBV5-1 and TRBJ1-5, with TRBD1 identical over 8 bases. From germline, CDR1 is SGHRS and CDR2 YFSETQ. With 4 bases clipped from V and 6 bases from J, the junction kept 6 bases outside the gene matches. This CDR3 spans 14 amino acids. The CDR3 protein is CASSHGQGGQPQHF. DNA of the CDR3: TGCGCCAGCAGCCACGGACAGGGCGGTCAGCCCCAGCATTTT.

This chain uses TRBV28 with TRBJ2-7; weak D call: TRBD2 (5 bases). V gave up 3 bases and J gave up 0 bases, with 9 bases separating them. The CDR3 is 14 residues long. Germline V lookup: CDR1 MDHEN, CDR2 SYDVKM. The CDR3 here is CASSFFSGSYEQYF. The CDR3 region has the DNA TGTGCCAGCAGTTTTTTCAGCGGCTCCTACGAGCAGTACTTC. The entire variable domain, with the rest obtained from reference TRBV28 and TRBJ2-7, is as follows: DVKVTQSSRYLVKRTGEKVFLECVQDMDHENMFWYRQDPGLGLRLIYFSYDVKMKEKGDIPEGYSVSREKKERFSLILESASTNQTSMYLCASSFFSGSYEQYFGPGTRLTVT.

V gene TRBV5-1 combines with J gene TRBJ2-1, with 13 bases matching TRBD2. The germline gives CDR1 SGHRS, CDR2 YFSETQ. The ends lost 2 bases at V and 4 bases at J; junction bases unmatched: 6. The CDR3 has 17 amino acids. CDR3 loop: CASSFGLAGVNYNEQFF. The CDR3 DNA reads TGCGCCAGCAGCTTCGGACTAGCGGGAGTTAATTACAATGAGCAGTTCTTC.

The V gene is TRBV15, the J gene TRBJ2-3; 8 nucleotides match TRBD2. V lost 0 bases to trimming and J lost 5 bases; unmatched junction nucleotides: 4. The germline V gene encodes CDR1 LNHNV and CDR2 YYDKDF (reference sequence). CDR3 length equals 15 residues. Here the CDR3 reads CATSRDGREGDTQYF. The DNA for the CDR3 is TGTGCCACCAGCAGAGATGGCCGGGAGGGAGATACGCAGTATTTT.

The chain is built from TRBV11-2 and TRBJ2-5; tentative D call: TRBD2 (5 bases). V lost 1 base, J lost 5 bases, and 14 bases lay in between. CDR3 length: 15 amino acids. CDR1 SGHAT and CDR2 FQNNGV come from the germline V gene. The CDR3 DNA reads as TGTGCCAGCAGCTTAGGGTCAGCCTGGGAGGAGACCCAGTACTTC. Protein: CASSLGSAWEETQYF.

The V and J genes are TRBV5-5 and TRBJ2-2, with a weak D call TRBD2 (6 bases). This CDR3 is 13 amino acids long. Trimming stripped 2 bases from V and 5 bases from J, with 7 bases between. CDR1 and CDR2 (germline): SGHKS, YYEKEE (reference sequence). For the CDR3, the DNA is TGTGCCAGCAGCTTCAGCGGGACCGGGGAGCTGTTTTTT. Protein sequence: CASSFSGTGELFF.

The chain recombines TRBV6-1 with TRBJ2-7; 7 bases line up with TRBD2. The germline gives CDR1 MNHNS, CDR2 SASEGT. The CDR3 totals 13 residues. Trimming at V came to 5 bases and at J to 2 bases, leaving 3 bases not matched to a gene. The CDR3: CASSRGRAYEQYF. The CDR3 DNA reads TGTGCCAGCAGTAGAGGGAGGGCCTACGAGCAGTACTTC.

The chain joins TRBV28 to TRBJ1-2; 9 bases fit TRBD1. V dropped 6 bases and J dropped 8; count of bases not matched to a gene: 7. Germline V gene lookup returns CDR1 MDHEN and CDR2 SYDVKM. CDR3 size: 13 residues. CDR3 nucleotide sequence: TGTGCCAGCAGCCCTACAGGGGGCGGGGGCTACACCTTC. Translated, it gives CASSPTGGGGYTF.

The chain recombines TRBV6-4 with TRBJ2-6, with 8 bases identical to TRBD2. Germline V gene lookup returns CDR1 MRHNA and CDR2 SNTAGT. The V segment lost 2 bases and the J segment 0 bases; nucleotides outside the gene matches: 15. This CDR3 has 21 amino acids. DNA of the CDR3: TGTGCCAGCAGTGACAGGGTGTGGCGTGGCGGGGGGTCCTCTGGGGCCAACGTCCTGACTTTC. It is translated as CASSDRVWRGGGSSGANVLTF.

The gene calls are TRBV28 and TRBJ1-2, with D uncertain. Trimming removed 5 bases from V and 7 bases from J, with 17 bases in between. Germline CDR1 is MDHEN and CDR2 is SYDVKM. The CDR3 is made up of 14 amino acids. CDR3: CASSTGAKGSGYTF. The DNA of the CDR3 is TGTGCCAGCAGTACTGGTGCCAAAGGGAGTGGCTACACCTTC.